This T cell receptor beta chain was found in a study of T cells after yellow fever vaccination (dated by TCRdb to between 2018 and 2020). Some background on the complete study: The SMART-Seq v4 Ultra Low Input RNA kit was used to prepare libraries from fractions with low cell numbers. To follow T-cell clones before and after both primary and booster YFV17D yellow fever vaccination, bulk TCR alpha and beta repertoires underwent longitudinal sequencing. Two healthy male donors, one aged 18 to 30 and one aged 30 to 40 years, were included in the cohort. Blood was drawn at multiple timepoints before and after primary and secondary immunization, with bulk PBMC replicates and cell subsets isolated.

Here is what the overall study found, with its caveats: After the booster, most of the clones that had expanded following primary vaccination were detected again (around 95% of CD4 and 80% to 90% of CD8), which suggests that memory was broadly maintained. A small fraction of clonotypes appeared in both the CD4 and CD8 compartments, likely as a result of convergent recombination. Computational filtering was needed because FACS-sorted repertoires could contain abundant contaminating clonotypes from the bulk population. The secondary T-cell response was weaker than the primary response but faster, peaking on day 5 instead of day 15. The study included only a couple of donors, which limits how far the findings can be generalized.

Reading the label with the study, this specimen's treatment or condition is: live attenuated yellow fever vaccine strain. At each blood-draw timepoint, two biological replicates of bulk PBMCs were obtained. A standard Ficoll-Paque protocol was used to isolate PBMCs from peripheral blood. RNA was extracted with TriZol from bulk PBMCs, CD4 and CD8 fractions, and dextramer-positive and dextramer-negative fractions. V is trimmed back by 6 bases and J by 8 bases, and the junction contains 7 bases that no gene match accounts for. From the cysteine through the phenylalanine, the CDR3 covers 13 amino acids. Only the CDR3 portion is preserved as DNA: 39 bases, with reading frame beginning at the first base. For CDR1 and CDR2, the germline V gene (reference sequence) lists LNHDA and SQIVND. This clonotype was counted a few times. Its antigen has not been determined. One base away there is no much larger clone; base qualities are not given.

TCR cDNA was made using 5'RACE template switching, a step that added a universal primer site and unique molecular identifiers. Priming of cDNA synthesis was performed from both the TCR alpha and TCR beta constant segments. Library amplification used two PCR steps, and the second PCR step added sample barcodes and sequencing adapters. Sequencing of libraries was performed on Illumina HiSeq 2500 (2x100 bp) or NovaSeq (2x150 bp). The authors processed their data as follows. Reads were demultiplexed and collapsed into UMI consensus sequences with MIGEC, and V(D)J alignment was performed with MiXCR. Vaccine-responding clonotypes were defined with edgeR using replicate PBMC samples, requiring FDR below 0.01 and a log2 fold change above 5 up to day 15. Each bulk clonotype received a CD4 or CD8 identity based on whether the sequenced CD4 or CD8 repertoire contained that clonotype at higher abundance. In-frame beta chains were kept once TCRdb had trimmed the public reads at Q25 with fastp and called clones with MiXCR. When rows share a CDR3 protein, they turn into one entry using the most common DNA and genes. Here the V and J calls rest on TCRdb's processing, not on the authors' analysis. This sample comprises hundreds of thousands of distinct CDR3 sequences, around an eighth of them detected only once. The ten largest clones take up over 11% of the sample.

The sequence was obtained from a man aged 25 to 45 who received the YFV17D yellow fever vaccine. This specimen was PBMCs, taken on the day of the yellow fever booster vaccination. The chain links TRBV19 with TRBJ2-4; TRBD1 aligns with 7 central bases. The DNA sequence is TGTGCCAGTAGCACAGGGGCTGGGGACATTCAGTACTTC. It translates as CASSTGAGDIQYF.